The clone carrying this T cell receptor beta chain was picked up one time. This CDR3 has 13 residues. Germline V gene sequence: CDR1 MNHEY, CDR2 SVGAGI. V dropped 9 bases and J dropped 4; count of bases not matched to a gene: 6. This record comes from a study of PD-1 blockade in classical Hodgkin lymphoma. Clones were read by immunoSEQ multiplex PCR, and TCRdb kept only the in-frame ones, dropping some. The sample contains about 22,000 clones, roughly nine tenths of which appear only once. Time point noted: newly diagnosed, previously untreated cHL patient sample. Negative selection with magnetic separation was used to purify CD4+ T cells from thawed PBMCs.

This chain links TRBV6-5 with TRBJ2-3, with 8 bases matching TRBD1. The sequence was obtained from a human donor with classical Hodgkin lymphoma. Sample: CD4+ T cells from blood. CDR3 DNA sequence: TGTGCCAGTTCCGACAGGGGCGCAGATACGCAGTATTTT. Translating it yields CASSDRGADTQYF.